The next 11 T cell receptor beta chains were all read from a single sample in a study of beta chain features in type 1 diabetes. Sequenced material consisted of expressed TCRB transcripts (all of the isolated RNA was reverse transcribed). Sequenced by immunoSEQ multiplex PCR; TCRdb stores in-frame clones only, minus some. Altogether more than 250,000 clones are present, less than 30% being singletons, with the ten largest covering approximately 0.011%. These receptors lack a known antigen. Overall study findings and caveats: Shortening that was moderate but significant affected the TCRB CDR3s of Type 1 diabetes patients in all four CD4+ subsets.

Sequenced: naive CD4+ T cells from blood. Receptors originate from a young woman with type 1 diabetes.

This clone appeared a single time. This chain connects TRBV7-9 to TRBJ2-7, with 11 bases aligning to TRBD1. The CDR3 sequence is 15 residues long. Unmatched junction bases numbered 7, after V lost 6 bases and J lost 3 bases. Germline CDR1 reads SEHNR; CDR2 reads FQNEAQ (reference sequence). In nucleotides, the CDR3 is TGTGCCAGCAGTCAGGGACAGGGGGAAGACTACGAGCAGTACTTC. Protein product: CASSQGQGEDYEQYF.

Only a few counts were recorded for this clone. Other nucleotide sequences in the sample specify the same CDR3. The chain is built from TRBV9 and TRBJ2-1; D might be TRBD2 (5 bases). The CDR3 spans 15 residues. V was cut by 0 bases and J by 1 base, with 8 bases left in between. Germline CDR1 reads SGDLS; CDR2 reads YYNGEE. DNA of the CDR3: TGTGCCAGCAGCGTAGGAGGGAATTCCTACAATGAGCAGTTCTTC. Its translation is CASSVGGNSYNEQFF.

This clone was counted a few times. Within the sample, other DNA sequences also encode this same CDR3. V usage is TRBV18 and J usage is TRBJ2-3, with unresolved D. V was trimmed by 3 bases and J by 5 bases, leaving 3 bases between them. Per germline, CDR1 KGHSH and CDR2 LQKENI. CDR3 length: 11 amino acids. The CDR3 reads CASSPQDTQYF. DNA for the CDR3: TGTGCCAGCTCACCCCAAGATACGCAGTATTTT.

The chain joins TRBV4-1 to TRBJ1-3, with TRBD1 matching 7 bases. The CDR3 is 16 residues long. Germline CDR1 reads MGHRA; CDR2 reads YSYEKL. Trimming cost V 0 bases and J 0 bases; bases outside gene matches: 2. CDR3 in DNA: TGCGCCAGCAGCCAAGAGGACAGGATCTCTGGAAACACCATATATTTT. Protein: CASSQEDRISGNTIYF.

This clone was detected a few times. CDR3 in amino acids: CASKLLSSGANVLTF. CDR3 nucleotide sequence: TGCGCCAGCAAACTTCTGAGCTCTGGGGCCAACGTCCTGACTTTC. The chain is built from TRBV5-1 and TRBJ2-6; D call uncertain. This CDR3 comprises 15 residues. V was clipped by 6 bases and J by 0 bases, with 10 bases between them. The germline V gene encodes CDR1 SGHRS and CDR2 YFSETQ.

This clone was picked up a small number of times. The rearrangement uses TRBV28 and TRBJ2-6, with 8 bases identical to TRBD1. The CDR3 is made up of 15 amino acids. Trimming cost V 4 bases and J 4 bases; bases outside gene matches: 3. Germline lookup yields CDR1 MDHEN and CDR2 SYDVKM. Written as DNA, the CDR3 is TGTGCCAGCAGTTCAGGGGGCGCAGGGGCCAACGTCCTGACTTTC. It yields the protein CASSSGGAGANVLTF.

Only a few counts were recorded for this clone. CDR3 sequence reads: CASSQEKASGSPDTQYF. The CDR3 DNA reads TGTGCCAGCAGCCAAGAGAAGGCTAGCGGGAGCCCCGATACGCAGTATTTT. The chain uses TRBV4-2 and TRBJ2-3, with 10 bases lining up with TRBD2. Germline CDR1 and CDR2: LGHNA and YNFKEQ. The CDR3 is 17 residues long. V dropped 0 bases and J dropped 6; count of bases not matched to a gene: 9.

There are a few counts of this clone. V is TRBV30 and J is TRBJ2-7; 7 bases align to TRBD1. Unmatched junction bases numbered 5, after V lost 3 bases and J lost 3 bases. Germline V gene data show CDR1 as GTSNPN and CDR2 as SVGIG (reference sequence). The CDR3 length is 13 residues. The CDR3 sequence is CAWSEDRYYEQYF. For the CDR3, the DNA is TGTGCCTGGAGCGAGGACAGGTACTACGAGCAGTACTTC.

This clone showed up just a few times. The chain couples TRBV7-9 to TRBJ2-2, with D possibly being TRBD2 (6 bases). The V and J ends lost 5 bases and 4 bases respectively, with 17 bases between them. Germline CDR1 reads SEHNR; CDR2 reads FQNEAQ (reference sequence). This CDR3 has 16 residues. The CDR3 sequence: CASSPSEGSVTGELFF. The CDR3 nucleotides read TGTGCCAGCAGCCCATCGGAGGGGAGCGTCACCGGGGAGCTGTTTTTT.

The chain employs TRBV18 and TRBJ2-1; 9 bases agree with TRBD1. Unmatched junction bases numbered 7, after V lost 6 bases and J lost 4 bases. The CDR3 is 15 amino acids. CDR1 is KGHSH, CDR2 LQKENI, per germline. The CDR3 region has the DNA TGTGCCAGCTCCATTCCAGGACAGGGGTACAATGAGCAGTTCTTC. This codes for CASSIPGQGYNEQFF.

The CDR3 DNA sequence: TGTGCCAGCAGGGGAGGCTCCTACTACAATGAGCAGTTCTTC. Its protein is CASRGGSYYNEQFF. This rearrangement joins TRBV2 to TRBJ2-1; tentatively, D is TRBD2 (6 bases). This CDR3 comprises 14 residues. V gave up 6 bases and J gave up 3 bases, with 12 bases separating them. Germline loops: CDR1 SNHLY, CDR2 FYNNEI.